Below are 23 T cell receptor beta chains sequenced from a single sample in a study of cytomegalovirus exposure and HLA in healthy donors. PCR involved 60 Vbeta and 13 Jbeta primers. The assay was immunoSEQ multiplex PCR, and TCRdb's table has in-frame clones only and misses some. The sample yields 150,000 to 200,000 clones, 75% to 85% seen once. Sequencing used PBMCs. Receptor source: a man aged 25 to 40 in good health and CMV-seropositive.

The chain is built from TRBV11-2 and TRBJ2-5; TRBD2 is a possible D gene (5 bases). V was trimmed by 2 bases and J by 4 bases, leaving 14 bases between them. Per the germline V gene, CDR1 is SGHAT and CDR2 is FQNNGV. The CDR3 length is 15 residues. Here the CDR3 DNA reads TGTGCCAGCAGCTTAATATCCGGGGTGGGAGAGACCCAGTACTTC. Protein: CASSLISGVGETQYF.

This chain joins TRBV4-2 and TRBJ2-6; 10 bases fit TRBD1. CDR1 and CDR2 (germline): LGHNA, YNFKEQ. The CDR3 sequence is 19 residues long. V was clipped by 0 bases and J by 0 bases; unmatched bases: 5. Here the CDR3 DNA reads TGTGCCAGCAGCCAAGATCTGGACAGGGGGTTCTCTGGGGCCAACGTCCTGACTTTC. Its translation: CASSQDLDRGFSGANVLTF.

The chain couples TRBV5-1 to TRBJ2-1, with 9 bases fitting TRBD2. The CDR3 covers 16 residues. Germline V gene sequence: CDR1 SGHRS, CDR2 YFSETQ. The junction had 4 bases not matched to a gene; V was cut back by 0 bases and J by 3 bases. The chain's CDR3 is CASSLAASGNYNEQFF. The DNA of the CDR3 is TGCGCCAGCAGCTTGGCAGCTAGCGGGAACTACAATGAGCAGTTCTTC.

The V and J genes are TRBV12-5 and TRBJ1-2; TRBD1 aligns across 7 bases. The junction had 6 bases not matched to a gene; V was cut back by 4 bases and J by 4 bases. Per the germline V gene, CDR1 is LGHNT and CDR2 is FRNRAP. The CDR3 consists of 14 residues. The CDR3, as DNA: TGTGCTAGTGGTTCAGACTGGACAGGCTATGGCTACACCTTC. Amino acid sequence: CASGSDWTGYGYTF.

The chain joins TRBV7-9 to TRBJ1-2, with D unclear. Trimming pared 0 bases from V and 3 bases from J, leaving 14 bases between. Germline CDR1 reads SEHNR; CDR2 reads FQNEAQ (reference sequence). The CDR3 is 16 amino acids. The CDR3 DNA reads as TGTGCCAGCAGCTTAGCGAGGCCCATGGTCCACTATGGCTACACCTTC. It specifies CASSLARPMVHYGYTF.

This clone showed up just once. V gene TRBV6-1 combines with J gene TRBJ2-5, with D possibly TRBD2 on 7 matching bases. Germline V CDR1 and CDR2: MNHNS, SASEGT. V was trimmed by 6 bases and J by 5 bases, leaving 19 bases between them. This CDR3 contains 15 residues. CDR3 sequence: CASSAGAGAQETQYF. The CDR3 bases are TGTGCCAGCAGCGCTGGGGCGGGGGCTCAGGAGACCCAGTACTTC.

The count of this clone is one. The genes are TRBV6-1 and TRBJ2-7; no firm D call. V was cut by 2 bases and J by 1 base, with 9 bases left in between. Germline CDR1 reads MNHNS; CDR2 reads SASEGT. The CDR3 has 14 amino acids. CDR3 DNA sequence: TGTGCCAGCAGTGAATTGGGCTTGTCCTACGAGCAGTACTTC. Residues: CASSELGLSYEQYF.

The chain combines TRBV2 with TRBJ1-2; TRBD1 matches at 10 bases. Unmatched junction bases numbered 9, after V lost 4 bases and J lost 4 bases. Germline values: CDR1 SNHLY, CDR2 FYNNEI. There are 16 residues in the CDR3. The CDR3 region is CASSGRGGQGPYGYTF. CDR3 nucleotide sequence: TGTGCCAGCAGTGGTCGAGGGGGACAGGGGCCCTATGGCTACACCTTC.

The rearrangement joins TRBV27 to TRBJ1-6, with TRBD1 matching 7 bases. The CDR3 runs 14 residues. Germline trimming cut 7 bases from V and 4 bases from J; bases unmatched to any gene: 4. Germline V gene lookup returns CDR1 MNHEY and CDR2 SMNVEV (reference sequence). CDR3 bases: TGTGCCAGCAACCCAGGGGGTTATAATTCACCCCTCCACTTT. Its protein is CASNPGGYNSPLHF.

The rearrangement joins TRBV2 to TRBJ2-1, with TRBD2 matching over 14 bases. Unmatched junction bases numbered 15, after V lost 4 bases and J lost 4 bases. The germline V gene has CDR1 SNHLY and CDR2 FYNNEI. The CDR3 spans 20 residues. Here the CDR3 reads CASSGTGTSGSMAIYNEQFF. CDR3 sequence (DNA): TGTGCCAGCAGTGGGACCGGGACTAGCGGGAGTATGGCTATATACAATGAGCAGTTCTTC.

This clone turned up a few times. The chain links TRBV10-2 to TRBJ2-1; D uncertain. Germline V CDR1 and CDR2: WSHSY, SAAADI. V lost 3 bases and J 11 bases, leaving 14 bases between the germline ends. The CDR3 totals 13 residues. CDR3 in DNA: TGCGCCAGCAGTGAATCCGCCCGCCAGAAGCAGTTCTTC. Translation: CASSESARQKQFF.

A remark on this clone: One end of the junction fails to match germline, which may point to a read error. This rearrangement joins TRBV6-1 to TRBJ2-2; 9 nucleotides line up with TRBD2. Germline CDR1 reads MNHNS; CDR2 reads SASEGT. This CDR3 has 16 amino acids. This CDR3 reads CASSGELAGNIGELFF. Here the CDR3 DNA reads TGTGCCAGCAGTGGGGAGCTAGCGGGGAACATCGGGGAGCTGTTTTTT.

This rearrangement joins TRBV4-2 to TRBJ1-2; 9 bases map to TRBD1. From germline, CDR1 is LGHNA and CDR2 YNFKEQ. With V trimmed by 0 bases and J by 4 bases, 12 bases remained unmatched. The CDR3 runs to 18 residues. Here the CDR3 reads CASSQDTGPGQGLYGYTF. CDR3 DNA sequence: TGTGCCAGCAGCCAAGATACAGGCCCGGGACAGGGTCTCTATGGCTACACCTTC.

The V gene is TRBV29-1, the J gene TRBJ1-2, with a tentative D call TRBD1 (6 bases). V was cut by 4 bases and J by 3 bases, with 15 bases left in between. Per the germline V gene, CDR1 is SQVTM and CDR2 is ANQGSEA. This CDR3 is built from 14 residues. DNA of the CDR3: TGCAGCGTTGTTGGGGGGGCGCGTGACTATGGCTACACCTTC. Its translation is CSVVGGARDYGYTF.

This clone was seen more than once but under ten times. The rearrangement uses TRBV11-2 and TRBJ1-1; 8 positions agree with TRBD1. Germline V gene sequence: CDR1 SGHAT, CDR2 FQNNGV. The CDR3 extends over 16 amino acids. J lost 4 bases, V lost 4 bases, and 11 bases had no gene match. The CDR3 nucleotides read TGTGCCAGCAGCTCTGGACAGGGTGGGGCGAGCACTGAAGCTTTCTTT. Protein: CASSSGQGGASTEAFF.

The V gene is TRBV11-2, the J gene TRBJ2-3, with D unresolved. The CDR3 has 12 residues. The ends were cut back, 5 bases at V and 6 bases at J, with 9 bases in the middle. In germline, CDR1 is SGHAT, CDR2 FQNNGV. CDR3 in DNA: TGTGCCAGCAGCCCCATTTCCGATACGCAGTATTTT. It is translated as CASSPISDTQYF.

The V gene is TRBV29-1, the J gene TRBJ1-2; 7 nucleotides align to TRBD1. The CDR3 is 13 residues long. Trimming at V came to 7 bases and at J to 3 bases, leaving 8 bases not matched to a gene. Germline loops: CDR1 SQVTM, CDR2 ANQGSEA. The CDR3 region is CSANQGVDYGYTF. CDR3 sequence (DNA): TGCAGCGCCAATCAGGGGGTAGACTATGGCTACACCTTC.

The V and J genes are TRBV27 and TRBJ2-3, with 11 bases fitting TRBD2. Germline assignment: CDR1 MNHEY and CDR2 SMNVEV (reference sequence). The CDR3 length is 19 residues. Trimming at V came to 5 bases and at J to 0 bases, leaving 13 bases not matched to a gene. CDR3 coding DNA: TGTGCCAGCAGTCAGGGACTAGCGGCTCAAGGGTATAGCACAGATACGCAGTATTTT. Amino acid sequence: CASSQGLAAQGYSTDTQYF.

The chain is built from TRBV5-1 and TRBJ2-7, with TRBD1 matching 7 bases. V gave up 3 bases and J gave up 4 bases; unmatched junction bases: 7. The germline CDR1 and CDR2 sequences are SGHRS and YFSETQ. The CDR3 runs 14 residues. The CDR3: CASSSWTGQYEQYF. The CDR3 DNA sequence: TGCGCCAGCAGCTCTTGGACAGGTCAGTACGAGCAGTACTTC.

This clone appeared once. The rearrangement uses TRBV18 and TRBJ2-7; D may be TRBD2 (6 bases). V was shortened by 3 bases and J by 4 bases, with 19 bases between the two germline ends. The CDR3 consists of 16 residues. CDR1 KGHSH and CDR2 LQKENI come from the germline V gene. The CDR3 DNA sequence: TGTGCCAGCTCACCCGGGGAGGACATGGAGGGTTACGAGCAGTACTTC. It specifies CASSPGEDMEGYEQYF.

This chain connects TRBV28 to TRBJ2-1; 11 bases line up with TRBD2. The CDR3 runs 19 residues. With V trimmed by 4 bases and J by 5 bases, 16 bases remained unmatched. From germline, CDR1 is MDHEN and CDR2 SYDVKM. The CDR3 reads CASSWSPTSGSIADNEQFF. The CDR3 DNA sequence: TGTGCCAGCAGTTGGTCCCCAACTAGCGGGAGTATCGCGGACAATGAGCAGTTCTTC. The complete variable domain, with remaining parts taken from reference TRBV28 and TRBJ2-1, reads DVKVTQSSRYLVKRTGEKVFLECVQDMDHENMFWYRQDPGLGLRLIYFSYDVKMKEKGDIPEGYSVSREKKERFSLILESASTNQTSMYLCASSWSPTSGSIADNEQFFGPGTRLTVL.

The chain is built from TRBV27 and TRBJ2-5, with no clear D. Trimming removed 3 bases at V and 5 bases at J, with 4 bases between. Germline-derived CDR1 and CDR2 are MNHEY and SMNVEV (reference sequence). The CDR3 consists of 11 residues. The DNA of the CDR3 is TGTGCCAGCAGTTTCCAGGAGACCCAGTACTTC. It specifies CASSFQETQYF.

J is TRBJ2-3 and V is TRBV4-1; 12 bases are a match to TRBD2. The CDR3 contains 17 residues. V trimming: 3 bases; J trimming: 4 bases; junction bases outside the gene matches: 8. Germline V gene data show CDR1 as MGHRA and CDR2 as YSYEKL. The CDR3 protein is CASSQETSGRIADTQYF. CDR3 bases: TGCGCCAGCAGCCAGGAGACTAGCGGGAGAATCGCAGATACGCAGTATTTT.